These 11 T cell receptor beta chains were all obtained from the same sample, sequenced in a study of cytomegalovirus exposure and HLA in healthy donors. The study ran its PCR with 60 Vbeta and 13 Jbeta primers. Generated by immunoSEQ multiplex PCR, the TCRdb table keeps only in-frame clones and is missing some. Altogether roughly 200,000 clones are present, 85% being singletons, with the ten largest covering about 2.5%. The specimen was PBMCs. Every receptor here comes from a woman aged 50 to 60 in good health and CMV-seronegative.

The rearrangement links TRBV30 to TRBJ2-7; TRBD2 agrees at 9 bases. Germline CDR1 and CDR2: GTSNPN and SVGIG (reference sequence). The CDR3 is 17 residues long. Unmatched junction bases numbered 17, after V lost 0 bases and J lost 8 bases. The CDR3 bases are TGTGCCTGGAGTGTTACCGTAGTGGCGGGAGGGTTCGGGAAGCAGTACTTC. It codes for CAWSVTVVAGGFGKQYF. Based on the CDR3 plus reference TRBV30 and TRBJ2-7, the full variable domain is SQTIHQWPATLVQPVGSPLSLECTVEGTSNPNLYWYRQAAGRGLQLLFYSVGIGQISSEVPQNLSASRPQDRQFILSSKKLLLSDSGFYLCAWSVTVVAGGFGKQYFGPGTRLTVT.

J is TRBJ1-5 and V is TRBV7-9; no clear D gene. Germline V gene sequence: CDR1 SEHNR, CDR2 FQNEAQ (reference sequence). V was trimmed by 5 bases and J by 7 bases, leaving 9 bases between them. The CDR3 is 12 amino acids. DNA for the CDR3: TGTGCCAGCAGCCCAGGAGGGCAGCCCCAGCATTTT. It encodes CASSPGGQPQHF.

This clone has a handful of counts. The chain has TRBV5-6 and TRBJ2-3; 9 bases agree with TRBD1. The CDR3 runs to 15 residues. The J segment lost 1 base and the V segment lost 4 bases, leaving 4 bases of the junction unmatched. CDR1 and CDR2 from the germline V gene are SGHDT and YYEEEE. CDR3 DNA: TGTGCCAGCAGCCTACAGGGGGCAGGCACAGATACGCAGTATTTT. This gives the protein CASSLQGAGTDTQYF.

A note on this clone: One end of the junction does not line up with germline, which may come from a read error. The chain couples TRBV7-9 to TRBJ2-7, with D perhaps TRBD1 (8 bases). Per germline, CDR1 SEHNR and CDR2 FQNEAQ (reference sequence). This CDR3 has 18 amino acids. The CDR3 DNA reads TGTTCCAGCAGCTTAGTAGGGGGGGGGCGACAGGGGACCCACGAGCAGTACTTC. Translated: CSSSLVGGGRQGTHEQYF.

The rearrangement links TRBV9 to TRBJ2-7, with TRBD1 matching over 9 bases. V lost 3 bases and J lost 3; bases outside the gene matches: 7. The germline V gene has CDR1 SGDLS and CDR2 YYNGEE. This CDR3 contains 15 residues. The CDR3 loop reads CASSAGDRALYEQYF. CDR3 nucleotide sequence: TGTGCCAGCAGCGCAGGGGACAGGGCGCTCTACGAGCAGTACTTC.

CDR3 coding DNA: TGTGCCAGCAGCCCATCGCGGGGGGATGGGAATGAGCAGTTCTTC. Translated: CASSPSRGDGNEQFF. The gene calls are TRBV6-5 and TRBJ2-1; TRBD2 aligns across 8 bases. J was trimmed by 7 bases and V by 6 bases; bases with no gene match: 11. CDR3 length: 15 residues. Germline V gene data show CDR1 as MNHEY and CDR2 as SVGAGI.

The V call is TRBV7-6, the J call TRBJ1-4, with TRBD1 identical over 7 bases. The CDR3 covers 16 residues. V dropped 7 bases and J dropped 2; count of bases not matched to a gene: 10. Germline V gene data show CDR1 as SGHVS and CDR2 as FNYEAQ. In DNA, the CDR3 is TGTGCCAGCAACCCGAGTCCGGGACAGACTAATGAAAAACTGTTTTTT. This sequence encodes CASNPSPGQTNEKLFF.

The chain is built from TRBV18 and TRBJ1-1; D is possibly TRBD1 (6 bases). Trimming left V 3 bases short and J 0 bases short, with 17 bases between. CDR3 size: 17 residues. The germline V gene has CDR1 KGHSH and CDR2 LQKENI. The DNA for the CDR3 is TGTGCCAGCTCACCTGCTTGGACAGTTTCCATGAACACTGAAGCTTTCTTT. This gives the protein CASSPAWTVSMNTEAFF.

J is TRBJ1-5 and V is TRBV7-8, with a tentative D call TRBD1 (5 bases). Germline values: CDR1 SGHVS, CDR2 FQNEAQ. V dropped 3 bases and J dropped 4 bases, with 19 bases sitting between them. The CDR3 extends over 17 amino acids. Here the CDR3 reads CASSFGGEVNRNQPQHF. CDR3 bases: TGTGCCAGCAGCTTCGGGGGGGAAGTAAATCGAAATCAGCCCCAGCATTTT.

DNA for the CDR3: TGTGCCACCAGCGGGAGGGCCTCTAATGAGCAGTTCTTC. This gives the protein CATSGRASNEQFF. The gene calls are TRBV25-1 and TRBJ2-1, with 10 bases lining up with TRBD2. CDR3 size: 13 residues. Trimming took 10 bases from V and 7 from J; bases not matched to a gene: 7. Germline values: CDR1 MGHDK, CDR2 SYGVNS.

This clone was seen a handful of times. This chain connects TRBV27 to TRBJ2-7; D is perhaps TRBD2 (6 bases). Germline V lookup: CDR1 MNHEY, CDR2 SMNVEV (reference sequence). V was clipped by 6 bases and J by 2 bases, with 11 bases between them. The CDR3 extends over 13 amino acids. In nucleotides, the CDR3 is TGTGCCAGCAGCTTAGCGGAGACCTACGAGCAGTACTTC. This gives the protein CASSLAETYEQYF.